These 30 T cell receptor beta chains were all obtained from the same sample, sequenced in a study of shared clonotypes between healthy human individuals. Assay used: immunoSEQ multiplex PCR; TCRdb lists only in-frame clones, some missing. The data hold about 690,000 clones, with about 90% observed a single time. The sequenced material came from memory CD8+ T cells from PBMCs. Subset noted: CD45RO+ cells pooled with CCR7-negative TemRA cells. Every receptor here comes from a man younger than 30 in good health. Some clones in this sample may be carry-over from other donors' samples.

The gene calls are TRBV4-2 and TRBJ2-7; TRBD2 agrees at 7 bases. Germline V gives CDR1 LGHNA, CDR2 YNFKEQ. After removal of 0 bases from V and 5 bases from J, the junction contained 1 base not matched to a gene. The CDR3 loop spans 13 amino acids. CDR3 amino acids: CASSQEREHEQYF. The CDR3, as DNA: TGTGCCAGCAGCCAAGAGCGGGAGCACGAGCAGTACTTC.

The chain recombines TRBV29-1 with TRBJ1-2; D remains ambiguous. V gave up 3 bases and J gave up 3 bases, with 20 bases separating them. CDR1 and CDR2 (germline): SQVTM, ANQGSEA. This CDR3 spans 16 amino acids. The CDR3 is CSVDRTTPWVDYGYTF. Written as DNA, the CDR3 is TGCAGCGTTGACCGAACTACACCCTGGGTGGACTATGGCTACACCTTC.

J is TRBJ2-2 and V is TRBV27; D is unresolved. CDR3 size: 16 residues. V was clipped by 4 bases and J by 0 bases, with 12 bases between them. CDR1 and CDR2 from the germline V gene are MNHEY and SMNVEV (reference sequence). CDR3 nucleotide sequence: TGTGCCAGCAGTTCCTTAGAGATAACGAACACCGGGGAGCTGTTTTTT. Encoded protein: CASSSLEITNTGELFF.

The genes are TRBV5-4 and TRBJ2-3; possible D gene TRBD1, 6 bases. Trimming cost V 4 bases and J 2 bases, with 11 bases left between them. The CDR3 covers 14 residues. Germline CDR1 reads SGHNT; CDR2 reads YYREEE (reference sequence). The CDR3 sequence: CASSVGGYTDTQYF. CDR3 DNA: TGTGCCAGCAGCGTAGGGGGTTACACAGATACGCAGTATTTT.

CDR3 sequence: CASGLTRGNEQFF. The DNA of the CDR3 is TGTGCTAGTGGTTTAACCAGGGGGAATGAGCAGTTCTTC. The chain combines TRBV12-5 with TRBJ2-1; 7 bases agree with TRBD1. There are 13 residues in the CDR3. Germline loops: CDR1 LGHNT, CDR2 FRNRAP. V trimming: 3 bases; J trimming: 7 bases; junction bases outside the gene matches: 3. Complete variable domain (other parts from reference TRBV12-5 and TRBJ2-1): DARVTQTPRHKVTEMGQEVTMRCQPILGHNTVFWYRQTMMQGLELLAYFRNRAPLDDSGMPKDRFSAEMPDATLATLKIQPSEPRDSAVYFCASGLTRGNEQFFGPGTRLTVL.

The chain uses TRBV7-6 and TRBJ2-1, with D possibly TRBD2 on 6 matching bases. Germline V CDR1 and CDR2: SGHVS, FNYEAQ. V gave up 3 bases and J gave up 9 bases, with 12 bases separating them. This CDR3 contains 13 residues. CDR3 amino acids: CASSFLMGGEQFF. The CDR3 region has the DNA TGTGCCAGCAGCTTCCTTATGGGAGGTGAGCAGTTCTTC.

V and J are TRBV27 and TRBJ1-2, with D tentatively TRBD1 (5 bases). This CDR3 is 14 amino acids long. CDR1 MNHEY and CDR2 SMNVEV come from the germline V gene (reference sequence). V was pared by 3 bases and J by 6 bases, with 14 bases between. The CDR3 loop reads CASSFSGTANGYTF. The CDR3 DNA follows: TGTGCCAGCAGTTTCTCCGGGACCGCCAATGGCTACACCTTC.

This chain connects TRBV28 to TRBJ2-5, with TRBD2 matching over 8 bases. This CDR3 region has 16 residues. J lost 1 base, V lost 5 bases, and 9 bases had no gene match. Germline V gene sequence: CDR1 MDHEN, CDR2 SYDVKM. The CDR3 loop reads CASSNRASGFQETQYF. The CDR3 bases are TGTGCCAGCAGTAACCGGGCTAGCGGGTTCCAAGAGACCCAGTACTTC.

V and J are TRBV4-1 and TRBJ2-3; D is uncertain. The V gene lost 0 bases and the J gene lost 2 bases, with 15 bases spanning the gap. Germline lookup yields CDR1 MGHRA and CDR2 YSYEKL. This CDR3 is built from 17 residues. The CDR3 here is CASSQDNGRAVTDTQYF. The CDR3, as DNA: TGCGCCAGCAGCCAAGATAACGGTCGGGCAGTCACAGATACGCAGTATTTT.

CDR3 sequence (DNA): TGTGCCAGCAGCTCTGGACAGGGGTATAATTCACCCCTCCACTTT. Encoded protein: CASSSGQGYNSPLHF. The chain uses TRBV5-6 and TRBJ1-6; 9 positions match TRBD1. Germline CDR1 SGHDT, CDR2 YYEEEE. J gave up 4 bases and V 3 bases, and 2 bases lay outside the gene matches. This CDR3 has 15 amino acids.

This rearrangement joins TRBV15 to TRBJ2-2; 7 bases are shared with TRBD2. Unmatched junction bases numbered 3, after V lost 5 bases and J lost 6 bases. The CDR3 consists of 13 residues. Germline CDR1 and CDR2: LNHNV and YYDKDF (reference sequence). The CDR3 DNA sequence: TGTGCCACCAGCGGACTAGTTGCCGGGGAGCTGTTTTTT. Translation gives CATSGLVAGELFF.

This clone appeared once. The chain carries TRBV28 and TRBJ2-1, with 11 bases identical to TRBD2. The CDR3 runs to 17 residues. Per germline, CDR1 MDHEN and CDR2 SYDVKM. The trim removed 4 bases at V and 2 bases at J, leaving 7 bases unmatched. CDR3 DNA: TGTGCCAGCAGTTCGAGAATAGCGGGAGGGCCCTACAATGAGCAGTTCTTC. This gives the protein CASSSRIAGGPYNEQFF.

This clone was recorded a few times. V is TRBV7-2 and J is TRBJ2-6; D remains unclear. The CDR3 loop spans 15 amino acids. The V gene lost 5 bases and the J gene lost 0 bases, with 8 bases spanning the gap. CDR1 and CDR2 (germline): SGHTA, FQGNSA. CDR3 nucleotide sequence: TGTGCCAGCAGCCACCCTCCCTCTGGGGCCAACGTCCTGACTTTC. Translation gives CASSHPPSGANVLTF.

V is TRBV6-1 and J is TRBJ2-1; possibly TRBD1 for D (6 bases). The germline gives CDR1 MNHNS, CDR2 SASEGT. Trimming shortened V by 7 bases and J by 0 bases, and 10 bases separated the two germline ends. The CDR3 length is 14 residues. In nucleotides, the CDR3 is TGTGCCAGCATAAGGACAGTCTCCTACAATGAGCAGTTCTTC. This gives the protein CASIRTVSYNEQFF.

The V gene is TRBV19, the J gene TRBJ2-7, with 8 bases lining up with TRBD2. CDR3 length: 14 amino acids. Losses at the gene ends were 4 bases for V and 2 bases for J; bases not matched to a gene: 4. Germline loops: CDR1 LNHDA, CDR2 SQIVND (reference sequence). The CDR3 DNA is TGTGCCAGTAGTACGTTACTAGCGGCCTACGAGCAGTACTTC. Translation gives CASSTLLAAYEQYF.

The J gene is TRBJ1-3, the V gene TRBV7-2; D call uncertain. From germline, CDR1 is SGHTA and CDR2 FQGNSA. Trimming removed 5 bases from V and 0 bases from J, with 11 bases in between. The length of the CDR3 is 15 residues. The chain's CDR3 is CASSPRRVSGNTIYF. The CDR3 bases are TGTGCCAGCAGCCCCCGACGGGTCTCTGGAAACACCATATATTTT. Supplemented by reference TRBV7-2 and TRBJ1-3, the full variable domain reads GAGVSQSPSNKVTEKGKDVELRCDPISGHTALYWYRQSLGQGLEFLIYFQGNSAPDKSGLPSDRFSAERTGGSVSTLTIQRTQQEDSAVYLCASSPRRVSGNTIYFGEGSWLTVV.

The chain has TRBV7-9 and TRBJ2-1, with 7 nucleotides matching TRBD2. Per the germline V gene, CDR1 is SEHNR and CDR2 is FQNEAQ (reference sequence). CDR3 length: 18 amino acids. J was trimmed by 2 bases and V by 1 base; bases with no gene match: 11. The CDR3 spells CASSLVLASAGAYNEQFF. CDR3 sequence (DNA): TGTGCCAGCAGCTTAGTCCTGGCTTCGGCGGGGGCCTACAATGAGCAGTTCTTC.

The chain has TRBV4-1 and TRBJ2-7; a weak D match, TRBD2 (5 bases). Germline CDR1 reads MGHRA; CDR2 reads YSYEKL. The CDR3 covers 14 residues. The V end was cut by 1 base, the J end by 3 bases, with 10 bases between. The CDR3 DNA follows: TGCGCCAGCAGCCAAGTATTACTAGACTACGAGCAGTACTTC. Its translation: CASSQVLLDYEQYF.

The chain links TRBV5-1 to TRBJ2-7; TRBD1 might be the D (6 bases). The length of the CDR3 is 15 residues. CDR1 is SGHRS and CDR2 is YFSETQ in the germline V gene. The V end lost 3 bases, the J end lost 5 bases, and 18 bases lay between the germline ends. For the CDR3, the DNA is TGCGCCAGCAGCTCCCGGGGAACAGGGATACACGAGCAGTACTTC. Its translation is CASSSRGTGIHEQYF. The full variable domain, rest sourced from reference TRBV5-1 and TRBJ2-7, is KAGVTQTPRYLIKTRGQQVTLSCSPISGHRSVSWYQQTPGQGLQFLFEYFSETQRNKGNFPGRFSGRQFSNSRSEMNVSTLELGDSALYLCASSSRGTGIHEQYFGPGTRLTVT.

The chain joins TRBV28 to TRBJ1-1; no definite D call. The V and J ends lost 3 bases and 0 bases respectively, with 23 bases between them. The CDR3 has 19 residues. The germline V gene encodes CDR1 MDHEN and CDR2 SYDVKM. This CDR3 is CASSFSEDWGALMNTEAFF. The CDR3 DNA sequence: TGTGCCAGCAGTTTCTCGGAAGACTGGGGAGCCTTAATGAACACTGAAGCTTTCTTT.

V gene TRBV14 combines with J gene TRBJ1-1; D unclear. The length of the CDR3 is 16 residues. The ends were cut back, 0 bases at V and 6 bases at J, with 17 bases in the middle. Germline assignment: CDR1 SGHDN and CDR2 FVKESK. The CDR3 sequence: CASSQDREGFWAEAFF. The CDR3, as DNA: TGTGCCAGCAGCCAAGATAGGGAGGGCTTCTGGGCTGAAGCTTTCTTT. The variable domain in full, completed from reference TRBV14 and TRBJ1-1, reads EAGVTQFPSHSVIEKGQTVTLRCDPISGHDNLYWYRRVMGKEIKFLLHFVKESKQDESGMPNNRFLAERTGGTYSTLKVQPAELEDSGVYFCASSQDREGFWAEAFFGQGTRLTVV.

This clone was observed a few times. V and J are TRBV2 and TRBJ2-5; D may be TRBD1 or TRBD2 (5 bases each). V was pared by 0 bases and J by 7 bases, with 9 bases between. The CDR3 covers 13 residues. Germline values: CDR1 SNHLY, CDR2 FYNNEI. This chain's CDR3 is CASSEAQGVTQYF. Written as DNA, the CDR3 is TGTGCCAGCAGTGAAGCGCAGGGAGTGACCCAGTACTTC.

The V call is TRBV28, the J call TRBJ2-5; D is possibly TRBD1 (5 bases). The CDR3 has 14 residues. Trimming left V 6 bases short and J 5 bases short, with 16 bases between. CDR1 and CDR2 from the germline V gene are MDHEN and SYDVKM. In DNA form, the CDR3 reads TGTGCCAGCAGCGGCAGGGTCCCCGACGAGACCCAGTACTTC. Amino acid sequence: CASSGRVPDETQYF.

This chain joins TRBV11-2 and TRBJ2-7; D may correspond to TRBD1 or TRBD2 (5 bases each). V lost 5 bases, J lost 2 bases, and 13 bases lay in between. The CDR3 is 14 amino acids. Germline CDR1 and CDR2: SGHAT and FQNNGV. CDR3 coding DNA: TGTGCCAGCAGCGGTGGGACCGACCCCTACGAGCAGTACTTC. Amino acids: CASSGGTDPYEQYF.

The chain has TRBV6-1 and TRBJ2-7; perhaps D is TRBD1 or TRBD2 (6 bases each). Trimming removed 5 bases at V and 3 bases at J, with 11 bases between. In germline, CDR1 is MNHNS, CDR2 SASEGT. CDR3 length: 13 residues. The CDR3 DNA sequence: TGTGCCAGCAGTCAGGGGCGGGACTACGAGCAGTACTTC. This gives the protein CASSQGRDYEQYF.

J is TRBJ2-1 and V is TRBV7-2; 11 positions match TRBD2. Germline CDR1 SGHTA, CDR2 FQGNSA. Unmatched junction bases numbered 18, after V lost 5 bases and J lost 9 bases. The CDR3 has 18 residues. The CDR3 is CASSPPTWTSGYPGEQFF. The CDR3, as DNA: TGTGCCAGCAGCCCGCCCACATGGACTAGCGGGTACCCGGGTGAGCAGTTCTTC.

The rearrangement joins TRBV7-6 to TRBJ2-5; maybe TRBD1 (5 bases). The CDR3 runs to 15 residues. CDR1 SGHVS and CDR2 FNYEAQ come from the germline V gene. V lost 0 bases and J lost 2, with 10 bases in between. CDR3 sequence reads: CASSLAFQGQETQYF. For the CDR3, the DNA is TGTGCCAGCAGCTTAGCGTTCCAGGGTCAAGAGACCCAGTACTTC.

This chain links TRBV7-6 with TRBJ1-4, with D unresolved. The CDR3 loop spans 14 amino acids. V was clipped by 3 bases and J by 2 bases, with 7 bases between them. Germline CDR1 is SGHVS and CDR2 is FNYEAQ. CDR3 bases: TGTGCCAGCAGCTTTTATAGCACTAATGAAAAACTGTTTTTT. Translating gives CASSFYSTNEKLFF.

V usage is TRBV19 and J usage is TRBJ2-7, with TRBD1 identical over 10 bases. V gave up 6 bases and J gave up 2 bases; unmatched junction bases: 4. CDR1 and CDR2 from the germline V gene are LNHDA and SQIVND (reference sequence). The CDR3 is 14 residues long. In DNA form, the CDR3 reads TGTGCCAGTAGGGGACAGGGGTACCCCTACGAGCAGTACTTC. Translating it yields CASRGQGYPYEQYF. Together with reference TRBV19 and TRBJ2-7, the CDR3 gives the full variable domain: DGGITQSPKYLFRKEGQNVTLSCEQNLNHDAMYWYRQDPGQGLRLIYYSQIVNDFQKGDIAEGYSVSREKKESFPLTVTSAQKNPTAFYLCASRGQGYPYEQYFGPGTRLTVT.

Turning to this clone: The sample holds other DNA sequences that translate to the same CDR3. The chain uses TRBV28 and TRBJ1-1; D unresolved. Trimming took 3 bases from V and 7 from J, leaving 6 bases between them. Germline-derived CDR1 and CDR2 are MDHEN and SYDVKM. The CDR3 totals 11 residues. Here the CDR3 DNA reads TGTGCCAGCAGTTTCTCTGTTGAAGCTTTCTTT. As protein: CASSFSVEAFF.